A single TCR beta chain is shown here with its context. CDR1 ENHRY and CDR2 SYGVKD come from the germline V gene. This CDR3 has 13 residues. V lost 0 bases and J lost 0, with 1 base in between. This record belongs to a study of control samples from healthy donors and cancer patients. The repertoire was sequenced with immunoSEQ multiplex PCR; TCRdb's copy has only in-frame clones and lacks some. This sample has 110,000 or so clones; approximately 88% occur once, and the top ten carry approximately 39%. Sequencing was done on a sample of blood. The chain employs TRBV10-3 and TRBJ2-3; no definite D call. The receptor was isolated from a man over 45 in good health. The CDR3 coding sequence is TGTGCCATCAGTGAGTCGAGCACAGATACGCAGTATTTT. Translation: CAISESSTDTQYF.